Listed below are T cell receptor beta chains from one sample, sequenced in a study of cytomegalovirus exposure and HLA in healthy donors. TCRdb's copy holds only in-frame clones and misses some; the assay was immunoSEQ multiplex PCR. The sample comprises some 150,000 clones, around 78% of which are singletons, and 2% to 2.5% rests with the top ten. Sequencing was carried out using PBMCs. All receptors derive from a woman between 25 and 40 years old in good health and CMV-seropositive. The CDR3 runs from the conserved cysteine through the conserved F or W.

TRBV5-1 | CASSYRPGQGARAGNSPLHF
TRBV4-2 | CASSYRTAPQAFF
TRBV30 | CARTGGKGYTF
TRBV5-4 | CASRFTGGDEQYF
TRBV4-2 | CASSPQEGSGTDTQYF
TRBV5-1 | CASSSDRGPYEQYF
TRBV6-6 | CASSYFGGSGNTIYF
TRBV13 | CASSLNLLNTGELFF
TRBV29-1 | CSVEGRGRETQYF
TRBV5-1 | CASSPSDSYEQYF
TRBV27 | CASSLSLTGTYGYTF
TRBV7-9 | CASSLGQEAESGANVLTF
TRBV18 | CASSPPGSRSTDTQYF
TRBV2 | CASSSLTDNQPQHF
TRBV29-1 | CSVETPGTGYGYTF
TRBV14 | CASSQDRQRNSPLHF
TRBV28 | CASSPRGTVLHF
TRBV7-9 | CASSTPGGGSWGF
TRBV5-1 | CASSFSGSAYNEQFF
TRBV7-2 | CASSSEYTGSRKLFF
TRBV19 | CASSIDRSNYGYTF
TRBV5-4 | CASSSGQGPNQPQHF
TRBV19 | CASSIEPQRTNYGYTF
TRBV4-1 | CASSFRLSGYEQYF
TRBV18 | CASSLARQPNYGYTF